The sequence of this T cell receptor (beta chain) was determined in a study of cytomegalovirus exposure and HLA in healthy donors (dated by TCRdb to 2016 to 2017). With respect to the entire study: According to a later analysis, one platform produced both the 100 to 150 validation repertoires and the 670 or so repertoires of the first cohort. The aim of the study was to test whether cataloging public T cell receptors could identify signatures of past pathogen exposure. Besides the first cohort of 500 to 700 subjects, a separate validation cohort made up of 120 or so different subjects was used. The study combined high-throughput TCR immunosequencing, statistical association of individual TCRs with disease status, and machine learning to predict cytomegalovirus infection status.

Turning to this clone: No antigen is known for it. The sample holds no much larger clone one base away, and base qualities are not on file.

The donors belonged to the validation cohort of about 120 subjects, which was separate from the roughly 680-subject first cohort. The library was generated by the immunoSEQ multiplex PCR assay. Under the source paper's analysis protocol: A statistical classification framework was developed to diagnose cytomegalovirus status using the catalog of TCR beta chain sequences. TCRdb retrieved this table from immuneACCESS and kept in-frame rearrangements only. Not all clones are present; in checked studies, unresolved V genes account for under half, and no reason is known for the remainder. V, J and clone size were drawn from that table, and D and trimming were deduced from the DNA. In this sample the table shows about 120,000 clones, about nine tenths of which occur a single time. Of the sample, 2% is held by the ten largest clones. What the work shows at the level of the full study, not this receptor alone: All 120 or so repertoires were used to score co-occurrence in the validation cohort in a later analysis, because that analysis had no HLA typing for the cohort. Across donors, most TCR sequences were observed very rarely, whereas some public TCRs were present in many individuals. A total of 150 to 200 TCR beta chains were listed by the study as associated with cytomegalovirus. The classifier was reported to diagnose cytomegalovirus status with high specificity and sensitivity in both the original and validation cohorts. It was suggested by the authors that the approach could potentially be generalized to other disease states and immunological phenotypes. In vitro tests confirmed that a few of the cytomegalovirus-associated TCR beta chains recognize cytomegalovirus antigens. In a later analysis, TCRs clustered in the first cohort were found to also tend to co-occur in the roughly 120 validation repertoires, with over 90% of cluster scores above 0.

This sequence was found in a woman under 30 in good health and CMV-seronegative. Sequencing used PBMCs.

CDR3 protein: CASSIRLAGQETQYF. At the DNA level, the sequence is TGTGCCAGCAGTATCCGACTAGCGGGGCAAGAGACCCAGTACTTC. The V gene is TRBV27 and the J gene is TRBJ2-5, and 11 bases in between align with TRBD2. Reading from cysteine to phenylalanine, the CDR3 counts 15 amino acids. Just the 45-base CDR3 DNA is kept, in frame starting at base 1. From a lookup of the germline V gene (reference sequence), CDR1 and CDR2 are MNHEY and SMNVEV. After removal of 5 bases from V and 2 bases from J, the junction retains 4 bases not matched to a gene.